The next 32 T cell receptor beta chains were all read from a single sample in a study of T cell responses to AZD1222 COVID-19 vaccine. The data were produced by immunoSEQ multiplex PCR, yet TCRdb's version contains in-frame clones alone and is incomplete. The table lists 130,000 or so clones, 85% to 90% of them singletons. The sequences come from peripheral blood, collected on day 0 of AZD1222 vaccination. The receptors were gathered from an adult in good health.

The V gene is TRBV3-1 (or the pseudogene TRBV3-2), the J gene TRBJ2-7, with 8 bases fitting TRBD2. The V segment lost 5 bases and the J segment 1 base; nucleotides outside the gene matches: 4. CDR1 LGHDT and CDR2 YNNKEL come from the germline V gene (reference sequence). This CDR3 contains 14 residues. The CDR3 region has the DNA TGTGCCAGCAGCTGGACTAGCCGATCCTACGAGCAGTACTTC. Translated: CASSWTSRSYEQYF.

The rearrangement uses TRBV5-1 and TRBJ2-7; D call uncertain. Between the trimmed V and J ends, which lost 1 base and 4 bases, there was a span of 12 bases. CDR1 is SGHRS, CDR2 YFSETQ, per germline. This CDR3 is built from 14 residues. The CDR3 DNA reads as TGCGCCAGCAGCTTGACAGAACCTCCTTACGAGCAGTACTTC. Translated, it gives CASSLTEPPYEQYF.

The chain has TRBV4-1 and TRBJ1-3; D is undetermined. The V end lost 0 bases, the J end lost 0 bases, and 15 bases lay between the germline ends. The germline V gene has CDR1 MGHRA and CDR2 YSYEKL. This CDR3 is built from 18 residues. The CDR3 sequence: CASSQDRVGRASGNTIYF. CDR3 sequence (DNA): TGCGCCAGCAGCCAAGATAGGGTTGGAAGGGCCTCTGGAAACACCATATATTTT.

This clone has more than one count but fewer than ten. CDR3 protein: CASSQRGARTEAFF. The DNA of the CDR3 is TGTGCCAGCAGCCAGCGGGGGGCGCGTACTGAAGCTTTCTTT. The V gene is TRBV3-1 (or the pseudogene TRBV3-2), the J gene TRBJ1-1, with D possibly matching TRBD1 (6 bases). V was trimmed by 3 bases and J by 5 bases, leaving 13 bases between them. Germline V CDR1 and CDR2: LGHDT, YNNKEL (reference sequence). The CDR3 sequence is 14 residues long.

The chain recombines TRBV6-5 with TRBJ1-5, with 7 bases matching TRBD1. The germline V gene has CDR1 MNHEY and CDR2 SVGAGI. With 2 bases clipped from V and 9 bases from J, the junction kept 10 bases outside the gene matches. The CDR3 has 15 residues. The CDR3 reads CASSYRQGVDLPQHF. CDR3 DNA: TGTGCCAGCAGTTACCGACAGGGTGTGGATTTGCCCCAGCATTTT.

The rearrangement uses TRBV7-9 and TRBJ1-2; D ambiguous. V lost 5 bases and J lost 0, with 7 bases in between. Per the germline V gene, CDR1 is SEHNR and CDR2 is FQNEAQ (reference sequence). This CDR3 is 13 amino acids long. The CDR3 sequence: CASSTGTNYGYTF. The CDR3 DNA follows: TGTGCCAGCAGCACCGGGACTAACTATGGCTACACCTTC. The complete variable domain, with remaining parts taken from reference TRBV7-9 and TRBJ1-2, reads DTGVSQNPRHKITKRGQNVTFRCDPISEHNRLYWYRQTLGQGPEFLTYFQNEAQLEKSRLLSDRFSAERPKGSFSTLEIQRTEQGDSAMYLCASSTGTNYGYTFGSGTRLTVV.

The V gene is TRBV7-9, the J gene TRBJ2-3; D is ambiguous. V was pared by 8 bases and J by 6 bases, with 15 bases between. CDR1 and CDR2 from the germline V gene are SEHNR and FQNEAQ (reference sequence). This CDR3 comprises 13 residues. In DNA, the CDR3 is TGTGCCAGCGGACGGACGGGCGAGGATACGCAGTATTTT. This gives the protein CASGRTGEDTQYF.

Only a few counts were recorded for this clone. Here the CDR3 reads CACSTAFDRWNQPQHF. CDR3 sequence (DNA): TGTGCCTGCTCCACAGCCTTCGACAGGTGGAATCAGCCCCAGCATTTT. The rearrangement uses TRBV30 and TRBJ1-5, with a weak D call TRBD1 (6 bases). Trimming removed 6 bases from V and 4 bases from J, with 22 bases in between. The CDR3 has 16 residues. The germline gives CDR1 GTSNPN, CDR2 SVGIG (reference sequence).

The chain carries TRBV10-3 and TRBJ2-1; TRBD2 matches at 7 bases. CDR1 and CDR2 from the germline V gene are ENHRY and SYGVKD. The CDR3 is 14 amino acids. After removal of 7 bases from V and 6 bases from J, the junction contained 9 bases not matched to a gene. In DNA, the CDR3 is TGTGCCATCAACCGAGGACTAGAGGGCAATGAGCAGTTCTTC. Amino acids: CAINRGLEGNEQFF.

The CDR3 bases are TGTGCCAGCAGCTTGGGACAGGCCGTCTACGAGCAGTACTTC. The encoded protein is CASSLGQAVYEQYF. The chain carries TRBV13 and TRBJ2-7; the match to TRBD1 covers 8 bases. V trimming: 3 bases; J trimming: 3 bases; junction bases outside the gene matches: 4. Germline V gene sequence: CDR1 PRHDT, CDR2 FYEKMQ (reference sequence). This CDR3 is 14 amino acids long.

The chain carries TRBV6-5 and TRBJ2-7; D is perhaps TRBD2 (6 bases). This CDR3 is built from 13 residues. The V and J ends lost 0 bases and 7 bases respectively, with 10 bases between them. Germline V lookup: CDR1 MNHEY, CDR2 SVGAGI. CDR3 bases: TGTGCCAGCAGTTACTCGCGGGCGGGGGAGCAGTACTTC. It yields the protein CASSYSRAGEQYF.

The chain joins TRBV21-1 to TRBJ2-5. TRBV21-1 has pseudogene status. The CDR3 is 14 residues long. The CDR3 DNA is TGTGCCAGCAGCAAAGTAGGCAGGGAGGAGACCCAGTACTTC. Amino acid sequence: CASSKVGREETQYF.

This chain joins TRBV5-1 and TRBJ2-3; D gene uncertain. Germline V gene lookup returns CDR1 SGHRS and CDR2 YFSETQ. Trimming removed 0 bases from V and 6 bases from J, with 2 bases in between. The CDR3 loop spans 11 amino acids. This CDR3 is CASSLGDTQYF. CDR3 DNA: TGCGCCAGCAGCTTGGGGGATACGCAGTATTTT. Combining the CDR3 with reference TRBV5-1 and TRBJ2-3 gives the whole variable domain KAGVTQTPRYLIKTRGQQVTLSCSPISGHRSVSWYQQTPGQGLQFLFEYFSETQRNKGNFPGRFSGRQFSNSRSEMNVSTLELGDSALYLCASSLGDTQYFGPGTRLTVL.

J is TRBJ1-3 and V is TRBV2, with 8 nucleotides matching TRBD1. Trimming took 6 bases from V and 0 from J; bases not matched to a gene: 7. The CDR3 sequence is 16 residues long. Per the germline V gene, CDR1 is SNHLY and CDR2 is FYNNEI. CDR3 protein: CASSRGQAISGNTIYF. The CDR3 DNA sequence: TGTGCCAGCAGCCGGGGACAGGCGATCTCTGGAAACACCATATATTTT.

V usage is TRBV3-1 (or the pseudogene TRBV3-2) and J usage is TRBJ2-1, with D tentatively TRBD1 or TRBD2 (6 bases each). The V and J ends lost 3 bases and 10 bases respectively, with 19 bases between them. CDR1 is LGHDT and CDR2 is YNNKEL in the germline V gene (reference sequence). The CDR3 is 15 amino acids. The DNA for the CDR3 is TGTGCCAGCAGCCATACCGGGGGCCAAGCGCGAGAGCAGTTCTTC. Its protein product is CASSHTGGQAREQFF.

V gene TRBV24-1 combines with J gene TRBJ2-5; TRBD2 aligns across 8 bases. V shed 9 bases, J shed 6 bases, and the junction held 8 bases outside the gene matches. CDR3 length: 13 amino acids. Germline lookup yields CDR1 KGHDR and CDR2 SFDVKD. CDR3 sequence reads: CATGQAGVQTQYF. DNA of the CDR3: TGTGCCACCGGCCAAGCGGGAGTGCAGACCCAGTACTTC.

The chain employs TRBV30 and TRBJ1-1; 9 bases are shared with TRBD1. V gave up 7 bases and J gave up 10 bases; unmatched junction bases: 10. The CDR3 is 12 residues long. Germline lookup yields CDR1 GTSNPN and CDR2 SVGIG (reference sequence). Written as DNA, the CDR3 is TGTGCCTACTCCGGGACAGGGAAAGGAGCTTTCTTT. Encoded protein: CAYSGTGKGAFF.

The chain joins TRBV9 to TRBJ1-3, with a weak D call TRBD1 (6 bases). The CDR3 consists of 15 residues. Trimming took 3 bases from V and 4 from J, leaving 14 bases between them. The V gene's germline CDR1 is SGDLS and CDR2 YYNGEE. The CDR3 spells CASSAPGTGGNTIYF. In DNA, the CDR3 is TGTGCCAGCAGCGCCCCAGGTACAGGGGGAAACACCATATATTTT. The full variable domain, in which reference TRBV9 and TRBJ1-3 provide the parts outside the CDR3, is DSGVTQTPKHLITATGQRVTLRCSPRSGDLSVYWYQQSLDQGLQFLIQYYNGEERAKGNILERFSAQQFPDLHSELNLSSLELGDSALYFCASSAPGTGGNTIYFGEGSWLTVV.

The V call is TRBV2, the J call TRBJ2-7; either TRBD1 or TRBD2 may fit D (5 bases each). Trimming stripped 1 base from V and 3 bases from J, with 16 bases between. The CDR3 covers 16 residues. From germline, CDR1 is SNHLY and CDR2 FYNNEI. The CDR3 here is CASSEEGWEGSYEQYF. CDR3 nucleotides: TGTGCCAGCAGTGAAGAGGGGTGGGAAGGGAGCTACGAGCAGTACTTC.

The chain couples TRBV6-5 to TRBJ2-3, with TRBD1 matching 7 bases. The V and J ends lost 6 bases and 5 bases, in that order; junction bases with no gene match: 5. The CDR3 totals 13 residues. Germline V gene data show CDR1 as MNHEY and CDR2 as SVGAGI. The CDR3 protein is CASRRTGRDTQYF. The DNA for the CDR3 is TGTGCCAGCAGAAGGACAGGTAGAGATACGCAGTATTTT.

The chain has TRBV18 and TRBJ2-3; D remains unclear. Trimming removed 3 bases at V and 4 bases at J, with 14 bases between. CDR1 is KGHSH, CDR2 LQKENI, per germline. There are 15 residues in the CDR3. CDR3 loop: CASSPTTPPADTQYF. DNA of the CDR3: TGTGCCAGCTCACCGACGACTCCCCCGGCAGATACGCAGTATTTT.

Remarks on this clone: Because the CDR3's place on the DNA is in doubt, the DNA is left out and the CDR3 is given as listed by TCRdb. V is TRBV29-1 and J is TRBJ2-7; the table's D call, TRBD1, was not checked against the DNA. The CDR3 length equals 14 residues, ends included. Per the germline V gene, CDR1 is SQVTM and CDR2 is ANQGSEA. The CDR3 reads CSVAAGTGEVGVYF.

The chain is built from TRBV9 and TRBJ2-2; D remains unclear. Germline values: CDR1 SGDLS, CDR2 YYNGEE. The V end was cut by 0 bases, the J end by 5 bases, with 5 bases between. This CDR3 has 13 residues. DNA of the CDR3: TGTGCCAGCAGCGTAGGACCGACCGGGGAGCTGTTTTTT. Protein sequence: CASSVGPTGELFF.

The V call is TRBV19, the J call TRBJ2-5; 8 bases are a match to TRBD1. The CDR3 sequence is 15 residues long. J lost 5 bases, V lost 2 bases, and 7 bases had no gene match. The V gene's germline CDR1 is LNHDA and CDR2 SQIVND (reference sequence). This CDR3 is CASSIQGAQGETQYF. CDR3 DNA: TGTGCCAGTAGTATACAGGGGGCCCAGGGGGAGACCCAGTACTTC.

The chain recombines TRBV6-5 with TRBJ1-5; 9 nucleotides line up with TRBD1. There are 13 residues in the CDR3. CDR1 is MNHEY and CDR2 is SVGAGI in the germline V gene. The junction had 1 base not matched to a gene; V was cut back by 5 bases and J by 5 bases. CDR3 region: CASSRQGDQPQHF. Written as DNA, the CDR3 is TGTGCCAGCAGTAGACAGGGGGATCAGCCCCAGCATTTT.

The chain recombines TRBV16 with TRBJ2-7; D perhaps matches TRBD1 (6 bases). The V end lost 2 bases, the J end lost 6 bases, and 8 bases lay between the germline ends. The CDR3 covers 12 residues. Germline V gives CDR1 KGHSY, CDR2 FQNENV. The CDR3 sequence: CASSQGTIEQYF. For the CDR3, the DNA is TGTGCCAGCAGCCAAGGGACAATCGAGCAGTACTTC.

The J gene is TRBJ1-2, the V gene TRBV7-9, with a tentative D call TRBD1 (6 bases). The ends were cut back, 1 base at V and 1 base at J, with 13 bases in the middle. The CDR3 length is 16 residues. CDR1 is SEHNR and CDR2 is FQNEAQ in the germline V gene (reference sequence). The CDR3 is CASSLDGQMGNYGYTF. For the CDR3, the DNA is TGTGCCAGCAGCTTAGACGGACAGATGGGTAACTATGGCTACACCTTC.

Only one count was recorded for this clone. This chain connects TRBV2 to TRBJ1-6; 9 bases align to TRBD1. CDR3 length: 14 amino acids. Per the germline V gene, CDR1 is SNHLY and CDR2 is FYNNEI. The V segment lost 6 bases and the J segment 7 bases; nucleotides outside the gene matches: 4. The CDR3 region has the DNA TGTGCCAGCAGCGGGACAGGGCTGAATTCACCCCTCCACTTT. Translated: CASSGTGLNSPLHF. The complete variable domain, with remaining parts taken from reference TRBV2 and TRBJ1-6, reads EPEVTQTPSHQVTQMGQEVILRCVPISNHLYFYWYRQILGQKVEFLVSFYNNEISEKSEIFDDQFSVERPDGSNFTLKIRSTKLEDSAMYFCASSGTGLNSPLHFGNGTRLTVT.

The chain joins TRBV7-9 to TRBJ2-1; maybe TRBD2 (6 bases). This CDR3 region has 17 residues. Trimming left V 5 bases short and J 8 bases short, with 25 bases between. Germline V gene data show CDR1 as SEHNR and CDR2 as FQNEAQ (reference sequence). For the CDR3, the DNA is TGTGCCAGCAGCCCAACGGAGGGGCCCACCTTTCTTTATGAGCAGTTCTTC. Protein: CASSPTEGPTFLYEQFF.

The chain recombines TRBV2 with TRBJ2-4; possibly TRBD2 for D (5 bases). In germline, CDR1 is SNHLY, CDR2 FYNNEI. The CDR3 loop spans 15 amino acids. V lost 5 bases and J 6 bases, leaving 17 bases between the germline ends. The CDR3 loop is CASSQEHLSGNIQYF. In DNA, the CDR3 is TGTGCCAGCAGTCAGGAACATTTGAGCGGAAACATTCAGTACTTC.

The DNA of the CDR3 is TGCGCCAGCGGAGAGACAGGGGGCCCTCAAGAGACCCAGTACTTC. Protein sequence: CASGETGGPQETQYF. The rearrangement links TRBV5-1 to TRBJ2-5; 10 bases line up with TRBD1. Germline V gene data show CDR1 as SGHRS and CDR2 as YFSETQ. This CDR3 is 15 amino acids long. V dropped 7 bases and J dropped 2; count of bases not matched to a gene: 8.

This chain uses TRBV3-1 (or the pseudogene TRBV3-2) with TRBJ2-5; 8 nucleotides agree with TRBD1. V was clipped by 1 base and J by 7 bases; unmatched bases: 8. Germline CDR1 LGHDT, CDR2 YNNKEL (reference sequence). The CDR3 length is 15 residues. The CDR3 sequence: CASSQGTGTQGTQYF. Here the CDR3 DNA reads TGTGCCAGCAGCCAAGGGACAGGGACCCAGGGGACCCAGTACTTC.